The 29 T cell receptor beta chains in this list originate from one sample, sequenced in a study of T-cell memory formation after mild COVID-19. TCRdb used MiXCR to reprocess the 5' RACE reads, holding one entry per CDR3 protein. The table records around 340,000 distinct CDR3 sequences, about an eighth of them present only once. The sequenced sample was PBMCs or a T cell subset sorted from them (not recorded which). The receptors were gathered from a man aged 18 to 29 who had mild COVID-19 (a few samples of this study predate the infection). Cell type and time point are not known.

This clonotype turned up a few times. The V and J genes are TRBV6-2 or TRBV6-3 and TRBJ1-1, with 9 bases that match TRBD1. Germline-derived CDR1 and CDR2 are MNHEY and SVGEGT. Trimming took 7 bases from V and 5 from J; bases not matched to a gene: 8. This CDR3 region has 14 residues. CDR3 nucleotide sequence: TGTGCCAGCAACAACAGGGGGCTCAGGACTGAAGCTTTCTTT. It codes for CASNNRGLRTEAFF.

CDR3 sequence reads: CASSPGQGAFPNYGYTF. CDR3 DNA sequence: TGTGCCAGCAGCCCAGGACAGGGGGCGTTTCCCAACTATGGCTACACCTTC. The chain couples TRBV5-5 to TRBJ1-2, with 11 bases aligning to TRBD1. Losses at the gene ends were 4 bases for V and 2 bases for J; bases not matched to a gene: 10. From germline, CDR1 is SGHKS and CDR2 YYEKEE (reference sequence). This CDR3 is built from 17 residues.

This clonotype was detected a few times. The CDR3 bases are TGTGCCAGCAGCCGCGGGATCGTAGCGGGGGACACCGGGGAGCTGTTTTTT. It codes for CASSRGIVAGDTGELFF. The V gene is TRBV28, the J gene TRBJ2-2, with 9 bases identical to TRBD2. V shed 6 bases, J shed 3 bases, and the junction held 11 bases outside the gene matches. CDR1 is MDHEN, CDR2 SYDVKM, per germline. This CDR3 region has 17 residues.

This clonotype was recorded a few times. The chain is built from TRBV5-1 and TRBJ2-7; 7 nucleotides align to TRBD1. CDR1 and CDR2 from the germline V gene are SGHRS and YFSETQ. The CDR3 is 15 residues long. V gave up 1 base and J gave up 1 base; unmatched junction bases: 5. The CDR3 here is CASSLQGDRSYEQYF. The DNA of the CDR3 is TGCGCCAGCAGCTTGCAGGGGGATCGGTCCTACGAGCAGTACTTC.

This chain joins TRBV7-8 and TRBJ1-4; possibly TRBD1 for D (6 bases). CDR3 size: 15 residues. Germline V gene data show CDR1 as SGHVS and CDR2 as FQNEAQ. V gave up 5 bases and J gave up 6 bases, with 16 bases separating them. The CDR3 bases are TGTGCCAGCAGCGAGGAAAGGGGGGGCTATGAAAAACTGTTTTTT. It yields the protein CASSEERGGYEKLFF.

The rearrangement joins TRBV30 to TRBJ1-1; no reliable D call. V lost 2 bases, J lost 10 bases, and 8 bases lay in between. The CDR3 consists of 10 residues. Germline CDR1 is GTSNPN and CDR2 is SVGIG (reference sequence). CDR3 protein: CAWSLGRAFF. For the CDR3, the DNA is TGTGCCTGGAGTCTGGGCAGAGCTTTCTTT.

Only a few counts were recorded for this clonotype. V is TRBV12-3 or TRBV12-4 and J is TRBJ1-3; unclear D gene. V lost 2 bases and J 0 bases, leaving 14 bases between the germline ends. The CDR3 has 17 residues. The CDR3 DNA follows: TGTGCCAGCAGTTTAAGCCGGGCCTCTATCTCTGGAAACACCATATATTTT. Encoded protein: CASSLSRASISGNTIYF.

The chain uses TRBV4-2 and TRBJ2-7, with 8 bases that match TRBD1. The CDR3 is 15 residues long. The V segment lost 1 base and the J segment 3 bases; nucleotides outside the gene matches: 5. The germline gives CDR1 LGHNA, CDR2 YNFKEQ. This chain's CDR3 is CASSQGRTGGYEQYF. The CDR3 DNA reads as TGTGCCAGCAGCCAAGGACGCACAGGGGGCTACGAGCAGTACTTC.

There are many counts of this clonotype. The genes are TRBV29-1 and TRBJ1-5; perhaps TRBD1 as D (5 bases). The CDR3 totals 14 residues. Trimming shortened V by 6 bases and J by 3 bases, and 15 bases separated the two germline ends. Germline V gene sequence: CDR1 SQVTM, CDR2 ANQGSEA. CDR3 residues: CSVHAGGSNQPQHF. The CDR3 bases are TGCAGCGTCCATGCTGGGGGGTCCAATCAGCCCCAGCATTTT. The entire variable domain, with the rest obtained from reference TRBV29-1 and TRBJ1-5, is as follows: SAVISQKPSRDICQRGTSLTIQCQVDSQVTMMFWYRQQPGQSLTLIATANQGSEATYESGFVIDKFPISRPNLTFSTLTVSNMSPEDSSIYLCSVHAGGSNQPQHFGDGTRLSIL.

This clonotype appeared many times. The DNA of the CDR3 is TGTGCCAGCAACCCGACAGGGGAGGGAGAGACCCAGTACTTC. It encodes CASNPTGEGETQYF. This chain uses TRBV7-8 with TRBJ2-5, with a tentative D call TRBD1 (8 bases). CDR3 length equals 14 residues. The ends were cut back, 7 bases at V and 4 bases at J, with 16 bases in the middle. CDR1 and CDR2 (germline): SGHVS, FQNEAQ.

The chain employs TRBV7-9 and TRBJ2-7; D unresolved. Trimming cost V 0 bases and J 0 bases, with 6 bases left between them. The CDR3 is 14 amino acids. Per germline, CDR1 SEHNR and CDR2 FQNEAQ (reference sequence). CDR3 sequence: CASSLAEFSYEQYF. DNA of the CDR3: TGTGCCAGCAGCTTAGCCGAGTTCTCCTACGAGCAGTACTTC.

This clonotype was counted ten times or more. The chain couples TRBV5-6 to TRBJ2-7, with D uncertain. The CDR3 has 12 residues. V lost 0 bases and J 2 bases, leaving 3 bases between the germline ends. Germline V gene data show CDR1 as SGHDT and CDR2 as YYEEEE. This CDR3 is CASSLGTYEQYF. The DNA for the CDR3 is TGTGCCAGCAGCTTGGGGACCTACGAGCAGTACTTC.

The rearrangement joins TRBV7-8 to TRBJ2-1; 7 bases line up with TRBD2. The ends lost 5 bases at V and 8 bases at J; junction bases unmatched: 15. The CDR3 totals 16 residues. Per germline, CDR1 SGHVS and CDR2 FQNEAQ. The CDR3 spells CASSPSGRGRGDEQFF. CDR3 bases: TGTGCCAGCAGCCCTTCTGGGCGGGGGAGGGGTGATGAGCAGTTCTTC.

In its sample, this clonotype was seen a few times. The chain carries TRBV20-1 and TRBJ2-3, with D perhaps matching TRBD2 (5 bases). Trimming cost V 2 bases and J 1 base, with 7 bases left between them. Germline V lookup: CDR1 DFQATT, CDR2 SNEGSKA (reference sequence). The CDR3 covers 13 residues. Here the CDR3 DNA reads TGCAGTGCTAGACAGGAGGGCACAGATACGCAGTATTTT. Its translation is CSARQEGTDTQYF.

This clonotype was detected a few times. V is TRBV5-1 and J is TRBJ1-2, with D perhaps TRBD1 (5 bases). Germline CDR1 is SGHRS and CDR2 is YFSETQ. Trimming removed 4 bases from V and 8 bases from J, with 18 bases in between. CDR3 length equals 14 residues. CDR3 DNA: TGCGCCAGCAGCCCTAACGTCGGGACGGTGGGCTACACCTTC. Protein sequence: CASSPNVGTVGYTF.

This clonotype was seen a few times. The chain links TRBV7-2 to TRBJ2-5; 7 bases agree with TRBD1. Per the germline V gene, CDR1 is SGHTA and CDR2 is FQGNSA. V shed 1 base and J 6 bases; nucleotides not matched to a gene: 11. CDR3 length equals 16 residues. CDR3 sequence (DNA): TGTGCCAGCAGCTTAGGGGGGACAGCCCGCTTACAGACCCAGTACTTC. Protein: CASSLGGTARLQTQYF.

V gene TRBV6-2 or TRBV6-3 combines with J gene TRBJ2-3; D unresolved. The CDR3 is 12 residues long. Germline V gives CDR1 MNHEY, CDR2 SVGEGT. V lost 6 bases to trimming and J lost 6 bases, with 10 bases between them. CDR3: CASSNLADTQYF. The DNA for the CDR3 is TGTGCCAGCAGCAACCTGGCGGATACGCAGTATTTT.

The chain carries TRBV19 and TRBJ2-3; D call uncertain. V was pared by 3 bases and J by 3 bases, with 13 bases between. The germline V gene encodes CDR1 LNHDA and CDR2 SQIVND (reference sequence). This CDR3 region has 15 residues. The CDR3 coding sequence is TGTGCCAGTAGTATCGCCAGCCCTGGGACAGATACGCAGTATTTT. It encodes CASSIASPGTDTQYF.

The CDR3 coding sequence is TGTGCCAGCAGCTTTTCTTCCGGGCAAGAGACCCAGTACTTC. It is translated as CASSFSSGQETQYF. The J gene is TRBJ2-5, the V gene TRBV7-9; D ambiguous. The CDR3 sequence is 14 residues long. Trimming took off 3 bases at V and 2 bases at J, with 10 bases between the two ends. CDR1 is SEHNR, CDR2 FQNEAQ, per germline (reference sequence). Combining the CDR3 with reference TRBV7-9 and TRBJ2-5 gives the whole variable domain DTGVSQNPRHKITKRGQNVTFRCDPISEHNRLYWYRQTLGQGPEFLTYFQNEAQLEKSRLLSDRFSAERPKGSFSTLEIQRTEQGDSAMYLCASSFSSGQETQYFGPGTRLLVL.

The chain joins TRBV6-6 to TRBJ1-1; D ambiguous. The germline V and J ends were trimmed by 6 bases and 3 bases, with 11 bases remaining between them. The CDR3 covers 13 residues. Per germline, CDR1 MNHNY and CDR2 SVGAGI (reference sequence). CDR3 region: CASSQITDTEAFF. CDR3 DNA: TGTGCCAGCAGCCAAATAACGGACACTGAAGCTTTCTTT.

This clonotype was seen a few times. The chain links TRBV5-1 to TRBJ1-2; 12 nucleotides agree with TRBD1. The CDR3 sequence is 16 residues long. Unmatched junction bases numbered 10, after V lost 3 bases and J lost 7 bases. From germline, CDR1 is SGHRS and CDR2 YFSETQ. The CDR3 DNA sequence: TGCGCCAGCAGCTACCCCCCGGGACAGGGGGCCGCTGGCTACACCTTC. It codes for CASSYPPGQGAAGYTF.

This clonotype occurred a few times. The CDR3, as DNA: TGTGCCAGCAGCTTATCGAGGGTCTGGGATACGCAGTATTTT. Protein product: CASSLSRVWDTQYF. This chain joins TRBV7-8 and TRBJ2-3; the D gene is possibly TRBD2 (5 bases). Germline loops: CDR1 SGHVS, CDR2 FQNEAQ. This CDR3 has 14 amino acids. V was shortened by 2 bases and J by 6 bases, with 12 bases between the two germline ends.

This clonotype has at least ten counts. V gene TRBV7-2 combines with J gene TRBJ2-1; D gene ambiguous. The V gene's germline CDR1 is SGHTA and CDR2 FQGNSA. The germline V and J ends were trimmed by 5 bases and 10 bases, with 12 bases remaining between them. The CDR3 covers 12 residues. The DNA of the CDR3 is TGTGCCAGCAGCCCCCGGGTTACCGAGCAGTTCTTC. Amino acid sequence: CASSPRVTEQFF.

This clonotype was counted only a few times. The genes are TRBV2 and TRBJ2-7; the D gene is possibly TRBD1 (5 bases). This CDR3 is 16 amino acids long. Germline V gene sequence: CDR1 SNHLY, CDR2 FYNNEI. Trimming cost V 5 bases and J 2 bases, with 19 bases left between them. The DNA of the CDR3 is TGTGCCAGCAGTTCCCCATTAGACAGTAAGACCTACGAGCAGTACGTC. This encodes CASSSPLDSKTYEQYV.

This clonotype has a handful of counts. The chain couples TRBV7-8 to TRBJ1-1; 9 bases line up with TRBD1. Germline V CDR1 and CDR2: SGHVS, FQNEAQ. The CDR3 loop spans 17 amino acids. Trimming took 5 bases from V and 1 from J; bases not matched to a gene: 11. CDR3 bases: TGTGCCAGCAGCCCCCGTCCCGGGACAGGGACGAACACTGAAGCTTTCTTT. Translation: CASSPRPGTGTNTEAFF.

CDR3 sequence: CASSPQGQLVGYTF. CDR3 DNA sequence: TGTGCCAGCAGCCCCCAGGGACAGCTTGTTGGCTACACCTTC. V usage is TRBV9 and J usage is TRBJ1-2; TRBD1 matches at 7 bases. In germline, CDR1 is SGDLS, CDR2 YYNGEE. Germline trimming cut 4 bases from V and 7 bases from J; bases unmatched to any gene: 10. The CDR3 consists of 14 residues. The full variable domain, in which reference TRBV9 and TRBJ1-2 provide the parts outside the CDR3, is DSGVTQTPKHLITATGQRVTLRCSPRSGDLSVYWYQQSLDQGLQFLIQYYNGEERAKGNILERFSAQQFPDLHSELNLSSLELGDSALYFCASSPQGQLVGYTFGSGTRLTVV.

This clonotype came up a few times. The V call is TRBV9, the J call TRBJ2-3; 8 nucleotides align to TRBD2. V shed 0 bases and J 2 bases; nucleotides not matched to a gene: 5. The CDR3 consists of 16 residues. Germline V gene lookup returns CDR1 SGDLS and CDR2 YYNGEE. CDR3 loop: CASSVVVGGATDTQYF. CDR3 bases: TGTGCCAGCAGCGTAGTAGTCGGGGGGGCCACAGATACGCAGTATTTT.

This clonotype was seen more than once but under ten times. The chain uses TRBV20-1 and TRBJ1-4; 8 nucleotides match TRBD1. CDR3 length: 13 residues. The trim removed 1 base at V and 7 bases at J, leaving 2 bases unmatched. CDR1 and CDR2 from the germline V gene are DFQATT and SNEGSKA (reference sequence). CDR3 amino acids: CSARVTGVEKLFF. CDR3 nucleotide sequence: TGCAGTGCTAGAGTGACAGGGGTTGAAAAACTGTTTTTT.

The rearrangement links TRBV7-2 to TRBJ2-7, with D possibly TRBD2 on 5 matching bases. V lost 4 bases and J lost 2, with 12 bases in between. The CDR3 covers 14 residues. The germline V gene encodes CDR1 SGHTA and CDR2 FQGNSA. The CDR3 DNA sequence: TGTGCCAGCAGCTCCTTAGAAGCGGCCTACGAGCAGTACTTC. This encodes CASSSLEAAYEQYF.